The clone carrying this TCR beta chain was found a few times. Its antigen is unidentified. This entry is derived from a study of beta chain features in type 1 diabetes. Broader study findings: In all four CD4+ subsets, TCRB CDR3 length was significantly, moderately reduced in type 1 diabetes.

Unmatched junction bases numbered 12, after V lost 5 bases and J lost 6 bases. The CDR3 runs 16 residues. Germline-derived CDR1 and CDR2 are PRHDT and FYEKMQ (reference sequence). All of the isolated RNA was reverse transcribed, so expressed TCRB transcripts were sequenced. The protocol was immunoSEQ multiplex PCR, while the TCRdb copy is restricted to in-frame clones and leaves out a portion. The repertoire holds about 150,000 clones, with under 13% as singletons. The source material was central memory CD4+ T cells from blood. The J gene is TRBJ2-1, the V gene TRBV13; TRBD2 matches at 8 bases. The TCR comes from a man aged 30 to 45 with type 1 diabetes. CDR3 in amino acids: CASSPRSGRPSNEQFF. CDR3 nucleotide sequence: TGTGCCAGCAGCCCGAGGAGCGGGAGACCTTCCAATGAGCAGTTCTTC.